This T cell receptor (beta chain) was recovered during a study of T cell responses to AZD1222 COVID-19 vaccine. Some clones are missing from TCRdb's copy, which holds only in-frame ones; the method was immunoSEQ multiplex PCR. There are roughly 150,000 clones in the sample; approximately 95% occur only once, and about 6.7% lies in the top ten. The CDR3 consists of 15 residues. Trimming removed 7 bases at V and 3 bases at J, with 13 bases between. Germline CDR1 and CDR2: MDHEN and SYDVKM. Sequencing used peripheral blood, obtained 28 days after the second AZD1222 dose. This chain connects TRBV28 to TRBJ1-6, with D possibly TRBD1 on 5 matching bases. The sequence derives from an adult who received the AZD1222 COVID-19 vaccine. Here the CDR3 DNA reads TGTGCCAGCACCCGAGGGACGAACTATAATTCACCCCTCCACTTT. Residues: CASTRGTNYNSPLHF.